One and the same sample provided the 3 T cell receptor beta chains below, sequenced in a study of T cell repertoires in cytomegalovirus infection. TCRdb reprocessed the reads via MiXCR and lists one record per CDR3 protein. The sample yields about 740,000 distinct CDR3 sequences, 35% seen once. The sample taken for sequencing was PBMCs. These receptors were taken from a human donor in good health (CMV status not recorded). Some clones in this sample may be carry-over from other donors' samples.

This clonotype was detected only a few times. The chain uses TRBV6-6 and TRBJ2-1; the D gene could be TRBD1 or TRBD2 (5 bases each). V lost 5 bases and J 8 bases, leaving 16 bases between the germline ends. The length of the CDR3 is 14 residues. Germline CDR1 is MNHNY and CDR2 is SVGAGI (reference sequence). This CDR3 is CASSPSRGVYEQFF. In nucleotides, the CDR3 is TGTGCCAGCAGTCCCTCGAGGGGTGTCTATGAGCAGTTCTTC.

The V and J genes are TRBV20-1 and TRBJ2-7; no clear D. Deletions cut 7 bases from V and 3 bases from J, with 10 bases between. The germline CDR1 and CDR2 sequences are DFQATT and SNEGSKA (reference sequence). CDR3 length: 11 amino acids. The DNA for the CDR3 is TGCAGTGGCAGATACGGCTACGAGCAGTACTTC. This sequence encodes CSGRYGYEQYF.

This clonotype was recorded at least ten times. This rearrangement joins TRBV20-1 to TRBJ1-1, with a tentative D call TRBD1 (6 bases). Trimming left V 7 bases short and J 4 bases short, with 13 bases between. This CDR3 spans 12 amino acids. CDR1 and CDR2 from the germline V gene are DFQATT and SNEGSKA (reference sequence). CDR3 region: CSGTEGGTEAFF. The CDR3 region has the DNA TGCAGTGGAACCGAGGGGGGCACTGAAGCTTTCTTT.